The clone carrying this TCR beta chain was observed a handful of times. The antigen remains undetermined. The source of the sample is a study of identical twins. Germline trimming cut 0 bases from V and 6 bases from J; bases unmatched to any gene: 8. Germline-derived CDR1 and CDR2 are MGHRA and YSYEKL. CDR3 length: 16 residues. cDNA carried unique molecular identifiers, and a universal primer site was added by template switching. TCRdb fed the 5' RACE reads into MiXCR, producing one record per CDR3 protein. The table shows under 900,000 distinct CDR3 sequences, with roughly an eighth occurring only once. Study outcomes and limitations: Interpretation of the results relied on cross-sectional statistical analysis and not on following the same donors. Among monozygotic twins, out-of-frame TCR alpha sharing exceeded what models predicted. Beta out-of-frame sequences showed weaker excess twin sharing.

These data were likewise used in another study, on yellow fever vaccine responses in identical twins.

The TCR comes from a woman aged 18 to 35 in good health. The specimen sequenced was PBMCs. The gene calls are TRBV4-1 and TRBJ2-3, with TRBD2 matching 8 bases. CDR3 loop: CASSQEPPGGRDTQYF. The CDR3 DNA sequence: TGCGCCAGCAGCCAAGAGCCCCCGGGGGGGCGGGATACGCAGTATTTT.